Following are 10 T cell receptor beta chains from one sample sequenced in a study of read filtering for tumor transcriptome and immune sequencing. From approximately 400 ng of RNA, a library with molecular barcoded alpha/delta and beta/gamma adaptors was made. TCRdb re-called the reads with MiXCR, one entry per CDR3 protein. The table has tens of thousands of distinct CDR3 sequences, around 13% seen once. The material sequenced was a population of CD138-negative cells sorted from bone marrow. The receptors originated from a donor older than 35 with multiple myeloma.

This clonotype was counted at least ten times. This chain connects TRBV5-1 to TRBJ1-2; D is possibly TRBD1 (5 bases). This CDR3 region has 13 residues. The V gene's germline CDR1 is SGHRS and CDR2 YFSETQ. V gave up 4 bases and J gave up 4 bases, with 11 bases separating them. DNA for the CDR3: TGCGCCAGCAGCCCCCAGGGCACCTATGGCTACACCTTC. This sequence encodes CASSPQGTYGYTF.

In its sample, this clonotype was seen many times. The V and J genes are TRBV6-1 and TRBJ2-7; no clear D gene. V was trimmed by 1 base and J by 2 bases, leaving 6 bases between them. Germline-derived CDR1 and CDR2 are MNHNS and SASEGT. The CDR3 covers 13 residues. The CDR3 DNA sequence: TGTGCCAGCAGTGAAGGACGGGCCTACGAGCAGTACTTC. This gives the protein CASSEGRAYEQYF.

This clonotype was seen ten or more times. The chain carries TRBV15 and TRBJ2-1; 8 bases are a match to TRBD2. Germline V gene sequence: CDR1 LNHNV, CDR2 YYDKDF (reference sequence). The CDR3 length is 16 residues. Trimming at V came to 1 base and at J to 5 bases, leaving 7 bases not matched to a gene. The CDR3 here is CATSRAAGVFDNEQFF. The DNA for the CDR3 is TGTGCCACCAGCAGAGCAGCGGGAGTGTTCGACAATGAGCAGTTCTTC. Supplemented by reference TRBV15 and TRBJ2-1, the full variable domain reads DAMVIQNPRYQVTQFGKPVTLSCSQTLNHNVMYWYQQKSSQAPKLLFHYYDKDFNNEADTPDNFQSRRPNTSFCFLDIRSPGLGDTAMYLCATSRAAGVFDNEQFFGPGTRLTVL.

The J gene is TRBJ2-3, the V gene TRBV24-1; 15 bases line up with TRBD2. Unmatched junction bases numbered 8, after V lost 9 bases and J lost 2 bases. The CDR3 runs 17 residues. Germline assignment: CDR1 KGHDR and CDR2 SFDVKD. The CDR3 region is CATHPGLAGGPTDTQYF. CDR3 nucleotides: TGTGCCACCCATCCGGGACTAGCGGGAGGTCCCACAGATACGCAGTATTTT.

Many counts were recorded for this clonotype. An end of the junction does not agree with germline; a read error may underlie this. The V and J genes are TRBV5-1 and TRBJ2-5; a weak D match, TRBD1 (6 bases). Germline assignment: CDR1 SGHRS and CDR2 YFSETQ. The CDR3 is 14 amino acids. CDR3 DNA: TGCGCCAGCAACTTGAACAGGGTCCAAGAGACCCAGTACTTC. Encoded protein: CASNLNRVQETQYF.

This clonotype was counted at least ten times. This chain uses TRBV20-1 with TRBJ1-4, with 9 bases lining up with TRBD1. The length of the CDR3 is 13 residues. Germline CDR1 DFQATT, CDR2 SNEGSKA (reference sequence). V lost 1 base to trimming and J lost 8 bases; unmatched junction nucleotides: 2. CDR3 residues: CSARGQGVEKLFF. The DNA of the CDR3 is TGCAGTGCTAGAGGACAGGGGGTAGAAAAACTGTTTTTT.

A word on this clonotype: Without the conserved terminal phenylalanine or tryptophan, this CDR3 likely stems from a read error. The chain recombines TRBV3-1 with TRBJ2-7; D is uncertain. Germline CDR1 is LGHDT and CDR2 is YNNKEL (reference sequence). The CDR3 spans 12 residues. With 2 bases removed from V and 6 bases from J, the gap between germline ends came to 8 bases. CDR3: CASSQSVSEQYL. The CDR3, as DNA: TGTGCCAGCAGCCAATCGGTATCCGAGCAGTACCTC.

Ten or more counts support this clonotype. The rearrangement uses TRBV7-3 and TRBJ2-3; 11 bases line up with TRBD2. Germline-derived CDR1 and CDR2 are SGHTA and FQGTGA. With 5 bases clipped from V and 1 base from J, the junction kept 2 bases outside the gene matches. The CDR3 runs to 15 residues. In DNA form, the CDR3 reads TGTGCCAGCAGCCTGACTAGCGGGGGCACAGATACGCAGTATTTT. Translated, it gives CASSLTSGGTDTQYF. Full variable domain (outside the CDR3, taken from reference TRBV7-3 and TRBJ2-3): GAGVSQTPSNKVTEKGKYVELRCDPISGHTALYWYRQSLGQGPEFLIYFQGTGAADDSGLPNDRFFAVRPEGSVSTLKIQRTERGDSAVYLCASSLTSGGTDTQYFGPGTRLTVL.

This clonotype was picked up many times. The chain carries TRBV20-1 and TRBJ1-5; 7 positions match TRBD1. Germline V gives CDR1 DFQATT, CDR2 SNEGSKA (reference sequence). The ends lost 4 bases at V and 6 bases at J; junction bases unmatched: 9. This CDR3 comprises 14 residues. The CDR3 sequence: CSANAGGNGQPQHF. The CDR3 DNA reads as TGCAGTGCTAATGCAGGGGGTAATGGTCAGCCCCAGCATTTT.

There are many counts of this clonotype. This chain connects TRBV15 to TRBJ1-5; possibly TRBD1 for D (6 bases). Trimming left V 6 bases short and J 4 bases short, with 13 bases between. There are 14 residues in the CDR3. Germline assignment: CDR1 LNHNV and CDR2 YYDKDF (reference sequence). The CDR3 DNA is TGTGCCACCAGTATCAGGGGCGCGAATCAGCCCCAGCATTTT. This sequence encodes CATSIRGANQPQHF.